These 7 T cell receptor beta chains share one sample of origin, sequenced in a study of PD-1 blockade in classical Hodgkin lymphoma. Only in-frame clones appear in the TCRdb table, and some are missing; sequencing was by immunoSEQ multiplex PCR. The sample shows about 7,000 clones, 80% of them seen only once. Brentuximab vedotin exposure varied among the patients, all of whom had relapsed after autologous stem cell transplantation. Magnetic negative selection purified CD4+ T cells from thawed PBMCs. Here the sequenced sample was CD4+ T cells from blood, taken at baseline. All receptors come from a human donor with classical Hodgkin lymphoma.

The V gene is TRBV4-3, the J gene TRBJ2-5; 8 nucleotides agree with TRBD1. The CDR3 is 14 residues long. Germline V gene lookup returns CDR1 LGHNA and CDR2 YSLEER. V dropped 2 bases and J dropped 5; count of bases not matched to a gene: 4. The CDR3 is CASSQIGQGETQYF. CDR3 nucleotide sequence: TGCGCCAGCAGCCAAATCGGACAGGGCGAGACCCAGTACTTC.

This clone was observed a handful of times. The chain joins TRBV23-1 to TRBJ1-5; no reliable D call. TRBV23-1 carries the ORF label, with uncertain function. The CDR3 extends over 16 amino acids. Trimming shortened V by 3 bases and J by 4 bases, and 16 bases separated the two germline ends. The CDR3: CASSHPTDSHNQPQHF. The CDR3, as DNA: TGCGCCAGCAGTCACCCGACTGACTCCCATAATCAGCCCCAGCATTTT.

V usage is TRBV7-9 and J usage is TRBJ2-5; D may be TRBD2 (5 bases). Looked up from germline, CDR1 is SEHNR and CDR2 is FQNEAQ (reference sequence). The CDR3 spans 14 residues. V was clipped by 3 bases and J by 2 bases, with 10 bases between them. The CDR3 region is CASSFLRGQETQYF. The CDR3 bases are TGTGCCAGCAGCTTTCTCCGGGGACAAGAGACCCAGTACTTC.

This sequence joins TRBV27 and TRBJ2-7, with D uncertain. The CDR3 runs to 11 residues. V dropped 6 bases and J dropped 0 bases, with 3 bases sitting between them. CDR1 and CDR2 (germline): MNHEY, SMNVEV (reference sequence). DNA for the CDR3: TGTGCCAGCAGCCACTCCTACGAGCAGTACGTC. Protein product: CASSHSYEQYV.

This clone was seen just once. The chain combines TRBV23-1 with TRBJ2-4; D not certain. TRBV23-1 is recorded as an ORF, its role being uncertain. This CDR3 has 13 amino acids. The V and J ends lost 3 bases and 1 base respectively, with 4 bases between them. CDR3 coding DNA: TGCGCCAGCAGTCACAGGGCCAAAAACATTCAGTACTTC. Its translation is CASSHRAKNIQYF.

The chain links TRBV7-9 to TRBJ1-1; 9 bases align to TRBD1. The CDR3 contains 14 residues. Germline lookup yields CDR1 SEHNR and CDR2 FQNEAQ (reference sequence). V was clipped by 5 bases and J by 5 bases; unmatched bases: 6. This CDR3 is CASSQGQGRTEAFF. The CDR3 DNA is TGTGCCAGCAGCCAGGGACAGGGTAGGACTGAAGCTTTCTTT.

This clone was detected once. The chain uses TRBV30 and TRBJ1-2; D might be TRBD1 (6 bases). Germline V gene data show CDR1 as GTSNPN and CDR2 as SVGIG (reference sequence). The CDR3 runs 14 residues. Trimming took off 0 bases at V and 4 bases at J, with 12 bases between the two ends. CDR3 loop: CAWSVHVGGYGYTF. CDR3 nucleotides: TGTGCCTGGAGTGTACATGTAGGGGGCTATGGCTACACCTTC. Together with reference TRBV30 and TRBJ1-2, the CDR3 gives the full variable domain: SQTIHQWPATLVQPVGSPLSLECTVEGTSNPNLYWYRQAAGRGLQLLFYSVGIGQISSEVPQNLSASRPQDRQFILSSKKLLLSDSGFYLCAWSVHVGGYGYTFGSGTRLTVV.